This T cell receptor (beta chain) was profiled in a study of patients and donors after allogeneic stem cell transplantation. V shed 2 bases, J shed 1 base, and the junction held 5 bases outside the gene matches. This CDR3 has 16 amino acids. Per the germline V gene, CDR1 is LNHNV and CDR2 is YYDKDF (reference sequence). TCRdb re-called the RT-PCR reads through MiXCR, storing one row per CDR3 protein. The sample carries over 400,000 distinct CDR3 sequences, roughly 17% recorded once. The receptor was isolated from a human donor who was either an allogeneic HSCT recipient or a stem cell or donor lymphocyte infusion donor (not recorded which). It is not recorded whose cells these are; they may come from a transplant donor. Specimen: blood, either unsorted or a sorted T cell fraction (not recorded which). This chain joins TRBV15 and TRBJ2-7; TRBD1 matches 10 bases. The chain's CDR3 is CATSRQTGGGSYEQYF. CDR3 sequence (DNA): TGTGCCACCAGCAGACAGACAGGGGGCGGTTCCTACGAGCAGTACTTC.